The sequence of this TCR beta chain was determined in a study of control samples from healthy donors and cancer patients. TCRdb keeps only in-frame clones here, not all; method: immunoSEQ multiplex PCR. The data contain 120,000 to 150,000 clones, about 90% of them singletons. Sequenced sample: blood. The TCR comes from a man aged 18 to 29 in good health.

CDR3 nucleotides: TGCGCCAGCAGCCAAGTCGGGACTAGCGAAGAGACCCAGTACTTC. Encoded protein: CASSQVGTSEETQYF. V gene TRBV4-1 combines with J gene TRBJ2-5; 10 nucleotides align to TRBD2. V was pared by 1 base and J by 3 bases, with 2 bases of the junction left unmatched. The germline V gene encodes CDR1 MGHRA and CDR2 YSYEKL. The CDR3 covers 15 residues.